This T cell receptor (beta chain) is from a study of Ad26.COV2.S vaccination and SARS-CoV-2 variants. Treatment: approximately 18 received Ad26.COV2.S at low or high dose, single or two shots; 5 received placebo; per-sample allocation not given. All samples were drawn on day 63, counting from the first vaccine or placebo injection. Repertoires were generated with immunoSEQ multiplex PCR, while TCRdb's copy carries only in-frame clones and drops some. The sample shows fewer than 400,000 clones, around four fifths of them seen only once. Sequencing was performed on peripheral blood, taken in a trial of Ad26.COV2.S vaccine versus placebo. The clonotype was recovered from a person between 18 and 65 years old who received the Ad26.COV2.S COVID-19 vaccine or a placebo.

The CDR3 spells CASSFTGLAGGHGETQYF. The CDR3 coding sequence is TGCGCCAGCAGCTTTACGGGACTAGCGGGGGGGCACGGGGAGACCCAGTACTTC. The chain uses TRBV5-1 and TRBJ2-5; 16 bases match TRBD2. Germline assignment: CDR1 SGHRS and CDR2 YFSETQ. The CDR3 is 18 residues long. J lost 5 bases, V lost 2 bases, and 9 bases had no gene match.